The 10 T cell receptor beta chains below come from one sample, sequenced in a study of T cell responses to AZD1222 COVID-19 vaccine. The method was immunoSEQ multiplex PCR; TCRdb's version includes in-frame clones alone and lacks a portion of them. The table lists 80,000 or so clones, more than 80% of them singletons, with around 5.8% in the top ten. This specimen consisted of peripheral blood, obtained on day 0 of AZD1222 vaccination. The origin of the receptors is an adult in good health.

The rearrangement links TRBV29-1 to TRBJ1-4; D is unresolved. V shed 2 bases and J shed 11 bases, with 15 bases lying between them. The CDR3 is made up of 13 amino acids. The V gene's germline CDR1 is SQVTM and CDR2 ANQGSEA. Here the CDR3 reads CSVEIPPLGKLFF. CDR3 in DNA: TGCAGCGTTGAAATCCCCCCGTTGGGGAAACTGTTTTTT.

The chain couples TRBV30 to TRBJ1-1; 9 nucleotides match TRBD1. V was clipped by 3 bases and J by 4 bases; unmatched bases: 12. Germline lookup yields CDR1 GTSNPN and CDR2 SVGIG (reference sequence). This CDR3 is 16 amino acids long. Here the CDR3 reads CAWRPKDRGSATEAFF. CDR3 bases: TGTGCCTGGAGACCTAAGGACAGGGGATCGGCCACTGAAGCTTTCTTT.

The V call is TRBV19, the J call TRBJ1-1; unclear D gene. Germline assignment: CDR1 LNHDA and CDR2 SQIVND (reference sequence). Trimming removed 9 bases at V and 1 base at J, with 12 bases between. This CDR3 is 13 amino acids long. DNA of the CDR3: TGTGCCAGCCTGGCGTGGGCGAACACTGAAGCTTTCTTT. This encodes CASLAWANTEAFF.

The CDR3 region has the DNA TGCGCCAGCAGCTTGGCAGGGGTCTCCTCCTACAATGAGCAGTTCTTC. Translation gives CASSLAGVSSYNEQFF. The chain recombines TRBV5-1 with TRBJ2-1; D is possibly TRBD1 (6 bases). Trimming removed 0 bases at V and 0 bases at J, with 10 bases between. Germline CDR1 is SGHRS and CDR2 is YFSETQ. The CDR3 consists of 16 residues.

The rearrangement uses TRBV7-6 and TRBJ1-4; 7 nucleotides line up with TRBD1. The CDR3 spans 18 residues. The ends lost 3 bases at V and 2 bases at J; junction bases unmatched: 12. Per the germline V gene, CDR1 is SGHVS and CDR2 is FNYEAQ. The CDR3 region has the DNA TGTGCCAGCAGCTTGCGGAGACAGGGCGAGTCGACTAATGAAAAACTGTTTTTT. This sequence encodes CASSLRRQGESTNEKLFF.

The chain employs TRBV5-1 and TRBJ2-3; 13 bases fit TRBD2. Unmatched junction bases numbered 10, after V lost 5 bases and J lost 1 base. Germline assignment: CDR1 SGHRS and CDR2 YFSETQ. This CDR3 comprises 18 residues. The CDR3 here is CASRTSGGANLRTDTQYF. Here the CDR3 DNA reads TGCGCCAGCAGAACTAGCGGGGGGGCGAATCTTCGCACAGATACGCAGTATTTT.

This chain connects TRBV2 to TRBJ2-3, with 8 bases aligning to TRBD2. Germline assignment: CDR1 SNHLY and CDR2 FYNNEI. The junction had 15 bases not matched to a gene; V was cut back by 7 bases and J by 9 bases. CDR3 size: 15 residues. CDR3 amino acids: CASTPGGAFGSTQYF. The CDR3 region has the DNA TGTGCCAGCACCCCGGGGGGGGCTTTCGGGTCCACGCAGTATTTT.

V is TRBV7-8 and J is TRBJ2-3; TRBD1 agrees at 11 bases. V shed 1 base and J 0 bases; nucleotides not matched to a gene: 18. CDR3 length equals 22 residues. Germline CDR1 SGHVS, CDR2 FQNEAQ. The CDR3 sequence: CASSLGLWTGGEASASTDTQYF. The CDR3 bases are TGTGCCAGCAGCTTAGGTTTATGGACAGGGGGCGAGGCTAGCGCGAGCACAGATACGCAGTATTTT.

The chain carries TRBV4-3 and TRBJ1-6, with D maybe TRBD1 (6 bases). The CDR3 has 15 amino acids. Germline assignment: CDR1 LGHNA and CDR2 YSLEER. V dropped 5 bases and J dropped 7 bases, with 15 bases sitting between them. The CDR3 DNA sequence: TGCGCCAGCAGCGGAAGCCGGACAGCCAATTCACCCCTCCACTTT. It codes for CASSGSRTANSPLHF.

The chain has TRBV6-5 and TRBJ1-4; D is uncertain. V was pared by 6 bases and J by 0 bases, with 11 bases between. Germline V gene lookup returns CDR1 MNHEY and CDR2 SVGAGI. The CDR3 extends over 15 amino acids. In DNA, the CDR3 is TGTGCCAGCAGCGCAACAGCCGCAACTAATGAAAAACTGTTTTTT. Translation: CASSATAATNEKLFF.